These 26 T cell receptor beta chains came from one sample sequenced in a study of T cell responses to AZD1222 COVID-19 vaccine. Some clones are missing from TCRdb's copy, which holds only in-frame ones; the method was immunoSEQ multiplex PCR. The table has about 70,000 clones, 85% seen once. Specimen: peripheral blood, collected on day 0 of AZD1222 vaccination. All receptors come from an adult in good health.

The rearrangement joins TRBV6-5 to TRBJ2-7; unclear D gene. The germline V gene has CDR1 MNHEY and CDR2 SVGAGI. This CDR3 contains 10 residues. V was shortened by 6 bases and J by 4 bases, with 4 bases between the two germline ends. CDR3 coding DNA: TGTGCCAGCAGAGAGTACGAGCAGTACTTC. Translation: CASREYEQYF.

The chain has TRBV5-4 and TRBJ2-5; 11 bases agree with TRBD2. The CDR3 is 18 amino acids. From germline, CDR1 is SGHNT and CDR2 YYREEE (reference sequence). V was clipped by 0 bases and J by 2 bases; unmatched bases: 9. The CDR3 loop reads CASSLGLAGGRLQETQYF. CDR3 nucleotides: TGTGCCAGCAGCTTGGGCCTAGCGGGAGGAAGACTTCAAGAGACCCAGTACTTC.

The chain joins TRBV24-1 to TRBJ2-1; no clear D. V was shortened by 3 bases and J by 9 bases, with 11 bases between the two germline ends. Germline V gene data show CDR1 as KGHDR and CDR2 as SFDVKD. This CDR3 has 13 residues. CDR3 sequence: CATSDPPVGEQFF. CDR3 DNA: TGTGCCACCAGTGATCCTCCAGTCGGTGAGCAGTTCTTC.

CDR3 amino acids: CASSQDGTSPYEQYF. The CDR3 DNA follows: TGTGCCAGCAGCCAAGATGGGACTAGCCCCTACGAGCAGTACTTC. The chain links TRBV3-1 (or the pseudogene TRBV3-2) to TRBJ2-7; 9 nucleotides match TRBD2. With 0 bases clipped from V and 2 bases from J, the junction kept 2 bases outside the gene matches. This CDR3 has 15 residues. Per the germline V gene, CDR1 is LGHDT and CDR2 is YNNKEL (reference sequence).

The chain recombines TRBV28 with TRBJ1-2; possibly TRBD1 for D (5 bases). V lost 8 bases, J lost 5 bases, and 18 bases lay in between. The CDR3 consists of 14 residues. Germline CDR1 reads MDHEN; CDR2 reads SYDVKM. CDR3 in DNA: TGTGCCAGCTTTTCGCGGGGGGTTGTTTATGGCTACACCTTC. Its translation is CASFSRGVVYGYTF.

This sequence joins TRBV4-1 and TRBJ2-4; the D gene is possibly TRBD1 (6 bases). CDR3 length equals 18 residues. The germline V and J ends were trimmed by 4 bases and 2 bases, with 21 bases remaining between them. Germline assignment: CDR1 MGHRA and CDR2 YSYEKL. CDR3 protein: CASSLPNGVGTTKNIQYF. Written as DNA, the CDR3 is TGCGCCAGCAGCCTCCCCAACGGGGTAGGGACAACCAAAAACATTCAGTACTTC.

The chain links TRBV3-1 (or the pseudogene TRBV3-2) to TRBJ1-1; 7 bases align to TRBD1. Germline values: CDR1 LGHDT, CDR2 YNNKEL (reference sequence). This CDR3 contains 13 residues. V lost 1 base, J lost 6 bases, and 2 bases stayed unmatched. The DNA of the CDR3 is TGTGCCAGCAGCCAAGGGGACAGATCTGAAGCTTTCTTT. Its translation: CASSQGDRSEAFF.

This rearrangement joins TRBV3-1 (or the pseudogene TRBV3-2) to TRBJ1-1; D may be TRBD1 (6 bases). Germline V lookup: CDR1 LGHDT, CDR2 YNNKEL (reference sequence). This CDR3 has 14 amino acids. Trimming stripped 2 bases from V and 2 bases from J, with 9 bases between. Here the CDR3 DNA reads TGTGCCAGCAGCCAACCACAGGGAAACACTGAAGCTTTCTTT. This encodes CASSQPQGNTEAFF.

The chain recombines TRBV12-3 or TRBV12-4 with TRBJ1-1; D ambiguous. The CDR3 length is 13 residues. V lost 5 bases and J 8 bases, leaving 15 bases between the germline ends. CDR3 sequence (DNA): TGTGCCAGCAGTCCAACCCTGGGCACGGAAGCTTTCTTT. Its translation: CASSPTLGTEAFF.

The J gene is TRBJ2-2, the V gene TRBV18, with D tentatively TRBD1 (5 bases). The CDR3 runs to 16 residues. Germline V CDR1 and CDR2: KGHSH, LQKENI. V lost 0 bases and J 2 bases, leaving 10 bases between the germline ends. In DNA, the CDR3 is TGTGCCAGCTCACCACCAGGCAGGGCTAACACCGGGGAGCTGTTTTTT. Amino acid sequence: CASSPPGRANTGELFF.

The chain uses TRBV7-9 and TRBJ2-6, with D possibly TRBD2 on 5 matching bases. Germline V gene sequence: CDR1 SEHNR, CDR2 FQNEAQ (reference sequence). The CDR3 consists of 15 residues. Between the trimmed V and J ends, which lost 2 bases and 1 base, there was a span of 6 bases. CDR3: CASSLSGSGANVLTF. In nucleotides, the CDR3 is TGTGCCAGCAGCTTATCGGGATCTGGGGCCAACGTCCTGACTTTC.

This clone has more than one count but fewer than ten. V usage is TRBV4-1 and J usage is TRBJ2-4, with TRBD1 identical over 8 bases. There are 16 residues in the CDR3. Germline CDR1 and CDR2: MGHRA and YSYEKL. The J segment lost 5 bases and the V segment lost 4 bases, leaving 10 bases of the junction unmatched. CDR3 loop: CASSPREQGGENIQYF. CDR3 bases: TGCGCCAGCAGCCCGAGGGAACAGGGGGGCGAAAACATTCAGTACTTC.

The rearrangement joins TRBV30 to TRBJ2-5; D gene uncertain. Trimming removed 3 bases at V and 3 bases at J, with 5 bases between. CDR3 size: 11 residues. Looked up from germline, CDR1 is GTSNPN and CDR2 is SVGIG (reference sequence). The CDR3 loop is CAWSLKETQYF. The CDR3 nucleotides are TGTGCCTGGAGCCTTAAAGAGACCCAGTACTTC.

This chain uses TRBV13 with TRBJ2-7, with 14 bases identical to TRBD2. CDR1 is PRHDT, CDR2 FYEKMQ, per germline (reference sequence). V shed 5 bases and J 4 bases; nucleotides not matched to a gene: 10. The CDR3 runs to 17 residues. The CDR3 DNA reads TGTGCCAGCAGCGGAAGCCTCGGGACTAGCGGGGGTTACGAGCAGTACTTC. Its translation: CASSGSLGTSGGYEQYF. The whole variable domain, remainder taken from reference TRBV13 and TRBJ2-7, is AAGVIQSPRHLIKEKRETATLKCYPIPRHDTVYWYQQGPGQDPQFLISFYEKMQSDKGSIPDRFSAQQFSDYHSELNMSSLELGDSALYFCASSGSLGTSGGYEQYFGPGTRLTVT.

The genes are TRBV27 and TRBJ2-3; D is possibly TRBD1 (6 bases). The CDR3 length is 16 residues. Looked up from germline, CDR1 is MNHEY and CDR2 is SMNVEV (reference sequence). V lost 4 bases, J lost 2 bases, and 16 bases lay in between. This chain's CDR3 is CASSSRDTRITDTQYF. DNA for the CDR3: TGTGCCAGCAGTTCCCGGGACACCCGGATCACAGATACGCAGTATTTT.

This clone was picked up one time. The J gene is TRBJ1-1, the V gene TRBV19, with a tentative D call TRBD1 (5 bases). CDR3 length: 15 residues. Germline V gene lookup returns CDR1 LNHDA and CDR2 SQIVND (reference sequence). Deletions cut 10 bases from V and 0 bases from J, with 18 bases between. CDR3 sequence reads: CATQPPGAMNTEAFF. The CDR3 bases are TGTGCCACCCAACCCCCCGGGGCCATGAACACTGAAGCTTTCTTT.

The chain carries TRBV20-1 and TRBJ1-5, with unresolved D. The germline gives CDR1 DFQATT, CDR2 SNEGSKA (reference sequence). The length of the CDR3 is 12 residues. V lost 3 bases and J lost 9, with 12 bases in between. This CDR3 reads CSASSAGRPQHF. The CDR3 bases are TGCAGTGCTAGTTCAGCAGGCCGGCCCCAGCATTTT.

The chain joins TRBV30 to TRBJ1-2; 9 bases are shared with TRBD1. V shed 8 bases and J 5 bases; nucleotides not matched to a gene: 15. CDR3 size: 15 residues. Germline assignment: CDR1 GTSNPN and CDR2 SVGIG (reference sequence). The CDR3 region is CAGTGTGTRFYGYTF. CDR3 coding DNA: TGTGCCGGGACCGGGACAGGGACTCGTTTTTATGGCTACACCTTC.

This clone was detected only once. In DNA form, the CDR3 reads TGTGCCATCGGCCGGACAGGGGTGGGCACTGAAGCTTTCTTT. Its protein product is CAIGRTGVGTEAFF. V usage is TRBV10-3 and J usage is TRBJ1-1; TRBD1 matches at 9 bases. CDR1 ENHRY and CDR2 SYGVKD come from the germline V gene. The CDR3 extends over 14 amino acids. V gave up 8 bases and J gave up 4 bases; unmatched junction bases: 8.

The chain links TRBV18 to TRBJ1-2; D perhaps matches TRBD1 (5 bases). The germline V gene has CDR1 KGHSH and CDR2 LQKENI. There are 14 residues in the CDR3. Trimming pared 2 bases from V and 6 bases from J, leaving 13 bases between. In nucleotides, the CDR3 is TGTGCCAGCTCACCAGTCCCCAGGGATAATGGCTACACCTTC. Translation gives CASSPVPRDNGYTF.

V usage is TRBV27 and J usage is TRBJ2-1, with D possibly being TRBD1 (6 bases). This CDR3 has 15 amino acids. Trimming pared 2 bases from V and 8 bases from J, leaving 16 bases between. Germline V gene sequence: CDR1 MNHEY, CDR2 SMNVEV (reference sequence). This chain's CDR3 is CASSLAYRAVHEQFF. For the CDR3, the DNA is TGTGCCAGCAGTTTAGCCTACAGGGCCGTACATGAGCAGTTCTTC.

V and J are TRBV9 and TRBJ2-1, with D uncertain. The CDR3 is made up of 14 amino acids. Trimming removed 0 bases from V and 8 bases from J, with 12 bases in between. Germline CDR1 is SGDLS and CDR2 is YYNGEE. The CDR3 here is CASSVVMRYHEQFF. The CDR3 DNA reads TGTGCCAGCAGCGTAGTCATGAGGTACCATGAGCAGTTCTTC.

The chain is built from TRBV19 and TRBJ2-2; no definite D call. This CDR3 is built from 15 residues. Trimming left V 8 bases short and J 3 bases short, with 16 bases between. Germline loops: CDR1 LNHDA, CDR2 SQIVND (reference sequence). The CDR3 reads CASQRLGWDTGELFF. Here the CDR3 DNA reads TGTGCCAGTCAGCGATTGGGATGGGACACCGGGGAGCTGTTTTTT.

The chain uses TRBV2 and TRBJ1-5; 8 bases line up with TRBD1. V dropped 6 bases and J dropped 2; count of bases not matched to a gene: 3. The CDR3 runs to 14 residues. Germline V gives CDR1 SNHLY, CDR2 FYNNEI. CDR3 protein: CASRETGGNQPQHF. CDR3 coding DNA: TGTGCCAGCAGGGAGACAGGGGGCAATCAGCCCCAGCATTTT.

The chain links TRBV27 to TRBJ2-1, with D unresolved. V lost 5 bases to trimming and J lost 7 bases, with 6 bases between them. The V gene's germline CDR1 is MNHEY and CDR2 SMNVEV (reference sequence). The CDR3 sequence is 11 residues long. CDR3 DNA: TGTGCCAGCAGTCAGTTGAATGAGCAGTTCTTC. It translates to CASSQLNEQFF.

As concerns this clone: The junction departs from the called germline gene at one end, perhaps through a read error. The chain carries TRBV5-1 and TRBJ2-2; maybe TRBD1 (6 bases). Germline values: CDR1 SGHRS, CDR2 YFSETQ. The CDR3 is 13 residues long. The CDR3 DNA is TGCGCCAGCAGCTTAGCGACAGAAGGGGGGCTGTTTTTT. It codes for CASSLATEGGLFF.